This TCR beta chain was recovered during a study of T cell responses to AZD1222 COVID-19 vaccine. Study outcomes and limitations: Per reports, nearly half of all spike-specific TCRs target regions that are unmutated in variants.

Generated by immunoSEQ multiplex PCR, the TCRdb table keeps only in-frame clones and is missing some. The table includes 150,000 to 200,000 clones, roughly 94% detected once. This clone is a singleton in its sample. What it recognizes is unknown. The sample was peripheral blood, taken 28 days after the second AZD1222 dose. This sequence originates from an adult who received the AZD1222 COVID-19 vaccine.

CDR3 region: CASRGPGTSVYNEQFF. CDR3 nucleotides: TGTGCCAGCAGGGGCCCCGGGACTAGCGTTTACAATGAGCAGTTCTTC. The chain employs TRBV28 and TRBJ2-1; 10 positions match TRBD2. The V gene's germline CDR1 is MDHEN and CDR2 SYDVKM. V lost 6 bases and J lost 4; bases outside the gene matches: 9. The CDR3 has 16 residues.